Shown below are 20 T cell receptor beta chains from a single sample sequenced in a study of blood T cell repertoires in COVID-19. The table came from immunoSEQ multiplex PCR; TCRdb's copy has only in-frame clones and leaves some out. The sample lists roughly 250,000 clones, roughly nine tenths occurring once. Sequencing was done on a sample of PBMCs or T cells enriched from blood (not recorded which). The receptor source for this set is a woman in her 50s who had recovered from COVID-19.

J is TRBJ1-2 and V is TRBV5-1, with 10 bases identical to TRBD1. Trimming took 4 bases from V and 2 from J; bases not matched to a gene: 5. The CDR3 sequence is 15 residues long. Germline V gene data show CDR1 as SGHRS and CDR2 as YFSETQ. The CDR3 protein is CASSDRDRGNYGYTF. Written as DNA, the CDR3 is TGCGCCAGCAGCGACCGGGACAGGGGCAACTATGGCTACACCTTC.

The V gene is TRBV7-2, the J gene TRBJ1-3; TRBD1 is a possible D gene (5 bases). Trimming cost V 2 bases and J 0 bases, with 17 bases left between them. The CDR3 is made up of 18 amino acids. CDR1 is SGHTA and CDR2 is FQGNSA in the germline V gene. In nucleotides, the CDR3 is TGTGCCAGCAGCTTATTAGGGATAGGGGTCCGCTCTGGAAACACCATATATTTT. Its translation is CASSLLGIGVRSGNTIYF.

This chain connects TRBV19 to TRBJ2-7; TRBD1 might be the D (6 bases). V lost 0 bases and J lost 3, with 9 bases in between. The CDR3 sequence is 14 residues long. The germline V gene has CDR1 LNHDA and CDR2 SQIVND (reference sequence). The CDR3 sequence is CASSIDRDIYEQYF. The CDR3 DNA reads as TGTGCCAGTAGTATAGACCGGGACATCTACGAGCAGTACTTC.

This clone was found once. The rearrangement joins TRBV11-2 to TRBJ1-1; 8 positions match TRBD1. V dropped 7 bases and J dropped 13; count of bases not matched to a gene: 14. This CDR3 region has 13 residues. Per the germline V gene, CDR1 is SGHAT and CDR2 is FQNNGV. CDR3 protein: CASTNGGQVHVFF. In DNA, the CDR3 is TGTGCCAGCACCAACGGGGGACAGGTCCATGTTTTCTTT.

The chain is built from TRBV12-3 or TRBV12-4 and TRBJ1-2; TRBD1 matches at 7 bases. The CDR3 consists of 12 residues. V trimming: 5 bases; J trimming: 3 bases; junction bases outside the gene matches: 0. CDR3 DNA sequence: TGTGCCAGCAGTCAGGGGGACTATGGCTACACCTTC. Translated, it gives CASSQGDYGYTF.

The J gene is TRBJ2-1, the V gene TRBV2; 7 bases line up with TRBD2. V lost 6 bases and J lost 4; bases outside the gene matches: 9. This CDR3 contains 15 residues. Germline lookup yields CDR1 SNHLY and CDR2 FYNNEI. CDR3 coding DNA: TGTGCCAGCAGATCTACTAGCGACTTATACAATGAGCAGTTCTTC. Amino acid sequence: CASRSTSDLYNEQFF. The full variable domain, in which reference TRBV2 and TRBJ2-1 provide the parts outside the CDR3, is EPEVTQTPSHQVTQMGQEVILRCVPISNHLYFYWYRQILGQKVEFLVSFYNNEISEKSEIFDDQFSVERPDGSNFTLKIRSTKLEDSAMYFCASRSTSDLYNEQFFGPGTRLTVL.

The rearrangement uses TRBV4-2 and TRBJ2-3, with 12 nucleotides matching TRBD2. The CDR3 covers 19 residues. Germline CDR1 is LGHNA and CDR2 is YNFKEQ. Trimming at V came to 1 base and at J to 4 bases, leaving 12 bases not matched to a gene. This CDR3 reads CASSQAGASGRGKSDTQYF. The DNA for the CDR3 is TGTGCCAGCAGCCAAGCGGGTGCTAGCGGGAGGGGAAAGTCAGATACGCAGTATTTT.

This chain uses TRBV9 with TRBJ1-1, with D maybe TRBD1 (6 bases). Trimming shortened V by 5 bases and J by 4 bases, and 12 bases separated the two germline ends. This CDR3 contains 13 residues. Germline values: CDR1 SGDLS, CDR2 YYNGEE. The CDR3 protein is CASRGGTSTEAFF. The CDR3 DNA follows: TGTGCCAGCAGAGGGGGAACGAGCACTGAAGCTTTCTTT.

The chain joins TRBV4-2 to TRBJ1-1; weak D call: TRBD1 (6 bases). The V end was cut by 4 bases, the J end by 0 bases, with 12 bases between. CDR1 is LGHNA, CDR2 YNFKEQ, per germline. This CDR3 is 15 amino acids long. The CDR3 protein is CASSLSGGLNTEAFF. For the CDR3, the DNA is TGTGCCAGCAGCCTAAGCGGGGGGCTGAACACTGAAGCTTTCTTT.

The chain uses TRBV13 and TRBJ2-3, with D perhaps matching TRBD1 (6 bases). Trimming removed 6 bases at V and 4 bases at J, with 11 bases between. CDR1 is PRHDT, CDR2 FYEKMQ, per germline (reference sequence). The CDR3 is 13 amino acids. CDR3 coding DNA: TGTGCCAGCAGACCCTCAGGGGCAGATACGCAGTATTTT. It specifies CASRPSGADTQYF.

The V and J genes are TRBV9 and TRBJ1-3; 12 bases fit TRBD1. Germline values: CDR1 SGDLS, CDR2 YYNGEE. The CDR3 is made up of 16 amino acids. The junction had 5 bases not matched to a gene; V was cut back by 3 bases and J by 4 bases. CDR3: CASSDPGQGAGNTIYF. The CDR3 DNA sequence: TGTGCCAGCAGCGATCCGGGACAGGGGGCGGGAAACACCATATATTTT.

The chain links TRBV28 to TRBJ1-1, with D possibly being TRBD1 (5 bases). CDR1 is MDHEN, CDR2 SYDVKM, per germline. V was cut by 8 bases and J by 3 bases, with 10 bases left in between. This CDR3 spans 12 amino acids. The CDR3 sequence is CASRRGYTEAFF. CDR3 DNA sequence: TGTGCCAGCCGGCGGGGGTACACTGAAGCTTTCTTT.

The CDR3 DNA reads TGCGCCAGCAGCCAAGCGGGAAAGTCTGGGGCCAACGTCCTGACTTTC. It yields the protein CASSQAGKSGANVLTF. The chain couples TRBV4-1 to TRBJ2-6; D may be TRBD2 (5 bases). The CDR3 spans 16 residues. Deletions cut 1 base from V and 1 base from J, with 8 bases between. CDR1 and CDR2 from the germline V gene are MGHRA and YSYEKL.

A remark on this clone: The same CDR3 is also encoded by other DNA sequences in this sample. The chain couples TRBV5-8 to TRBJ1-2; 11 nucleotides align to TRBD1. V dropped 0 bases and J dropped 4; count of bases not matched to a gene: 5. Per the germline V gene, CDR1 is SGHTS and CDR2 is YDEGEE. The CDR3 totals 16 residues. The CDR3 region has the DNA TGTGCCAGCAGCTTGGTGACCGGGACAGGGGGCTATGGCTACACCTTC. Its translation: CASSLVTGTGGYGYTF. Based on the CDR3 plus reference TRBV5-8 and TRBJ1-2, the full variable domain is EAGVTQSPTHLIKTRGQQATLRCSPISGHTSVYWYQQALGLGLQFLLWYDEGEERNRGNFPPRFSGRQFPNYSSELNVNALELEDSALYLCASSLVTGTGGYGYTFGSGTRLTVV.

CDR3 bases: TGCAGCGTTATGGTGGCCAATCAGCCCCAGCATTTT. Protein: CSVMVANQPQHF. The chain employs TRBV29-1 and TRBJ1-5; D is undetermined. CDR1 and CDR2 from the germline V gene are SQVTM and ANQGSEA. V lost 5 bases, J lost 3 bases, and 8 bases lay in between. The CDR3 runs 12 residues.

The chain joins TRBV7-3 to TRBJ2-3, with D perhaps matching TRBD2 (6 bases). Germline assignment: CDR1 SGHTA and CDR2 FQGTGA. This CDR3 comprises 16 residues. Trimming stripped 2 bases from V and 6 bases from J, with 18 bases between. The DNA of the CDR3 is TGTGCCAGCAGCTTAGGGGGACTGTACGTTCGTGATACGCAGTATTTT. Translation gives CASSLGGLYVRDTQYF.

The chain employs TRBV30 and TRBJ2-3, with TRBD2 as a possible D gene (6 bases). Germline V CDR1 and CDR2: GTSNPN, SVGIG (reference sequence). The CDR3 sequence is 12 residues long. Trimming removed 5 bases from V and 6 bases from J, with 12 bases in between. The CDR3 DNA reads TGTGCCTGGGGGGCGACTAGTGATACGCAGTATTTT. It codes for CAWGATSDTQYF.

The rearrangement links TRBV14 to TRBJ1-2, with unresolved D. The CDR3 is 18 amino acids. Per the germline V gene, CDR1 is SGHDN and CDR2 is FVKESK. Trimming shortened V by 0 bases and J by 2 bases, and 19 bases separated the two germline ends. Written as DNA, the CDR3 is TGTGCCAGCAGCCAAGACAATTTCCGCAGGAAGATAAACTATGGCTACACCTTC. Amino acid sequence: CASSQDNFRRKINYGYTF.

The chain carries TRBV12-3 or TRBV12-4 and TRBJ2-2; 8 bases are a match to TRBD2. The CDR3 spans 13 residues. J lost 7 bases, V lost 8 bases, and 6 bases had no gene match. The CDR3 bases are TGTGCCAGCCGTACGGGAGGGTTCGGGGAGCTGTTTTTT. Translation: CASRTGGFGELFF.

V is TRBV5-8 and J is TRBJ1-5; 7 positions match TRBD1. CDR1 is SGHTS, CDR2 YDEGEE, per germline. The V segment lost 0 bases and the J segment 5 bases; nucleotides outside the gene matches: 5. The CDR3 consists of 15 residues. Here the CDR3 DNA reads TGTGCCAGCAGCTTGGTGACAGGGAAACATCAGCCCCAGCATTTT. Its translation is CASSLVTGKHQPQHF.